Each of the 5 T cell receptor beta chains below was sequenced from the same sample in a study of blood T cells in healthy people across ages (dated by TCRdb to the mid-2010s). Library method: 5' RACE. Sequencing relied on an Illumina HiSeq 2500. The second PCR ran for roughly 7 to 12 cycles and used a J-beta primer mix along with a sample-barcoded 5' primer. The public reads were reanalyzed by TCRdb: fastp trimming at Q25, MiXCR alignment, in-frame beta chains only. Rows matching on CDR3 protein sequence are summarized as one entry with the most common DNA and genes. The sample records almost 1 million distinct CDR3 sequences, 45% to 60% of which are singletons. The top ten hold roughly a fifth of the sample. The sequenced material came from blood. The receptors stem from a woman in her sixties in good health.

The chain recombines TRBV6-1 with TRBJ2-7, with TRBD1 matching over 10 bases. J gave up 3 bases and V 6 bases, and 8 bases lay outside the gene matches. Germline V gene sequence: CDR1 MNHNS, CDR2 SASEGT. The CDR3 sequence is 15 residues long. The CDR3 loop reads CASSRDRGLYYEQYF. The CDR3 DNA follows: TGTGCCAGCAGCAGGGACAGGGGATTATACTACGAGCAGTACTTC.

CDR3 amino acids: CAIAAGGPDTQYF. The CDR3 coding sequence is TGTGCCATCGCGGCGGGAGGGCCAGATACGCAGTATTTT. The chain employs TRBV10-3 and TRBJ2-3; 9 bases align to TRBD2. Germline V gives CDR1 ENHRY, CDR2 SYGVKD. The CDR3 totals 13 residues. V gave up 8 bases and J gave up 4 bases; unmatched junction bases: 4.

A few counts support this clonotype. This chain links TRBV7-2 with TRBJ2-1; D might be TRBD2 (6 bases). Per the germline V gene, CDR1 is SGHTA and CDR2 is FQGNSA. The CDR3 has 15 residues. V lost 7 bases to trimming and J lost 0 bases, with 13 bases between them. CDR3 sequence: CASTRAGNSYNEQFF. CDR3 sequence (DNA): TGTGCCAGCACCCGAGCGGGTAACTCCTACAATGAGCAGTTCTTC.

The chain employs TRBV3-1 and TRBJ2-6, with D uncertain. Trimming removed 4 bases from V and 4 bases from J, with 14 bases in between. Germline V gives CDR1 LGHDT, CDR2 YNNKEL (reference sequence). This CDR3 has 16 amino acids. The CDR3 loop is CASSPGVRAGANVLTF. CDR3 nucleotides: TGTGCCAGCAGCCCCGGTGTAAGGGCCGGGGCCAACGTCCTGACTTTC.

This clonotype was seen a single time. The junction departs from the called germline gene at one end, perhaps through a read error. The chain employs TRBV12-3 or TRBV12-4 and TRBJ2-7; 9 nucleotides match TRBD1. This CDR3 comprises 15 residues. CDR3 residues: CASSNTDRGTYEQYF. The CDR3 DNA sequence: TGTGCTAGCAGCAATACGGACAGGGGAACGTACGAGCAGTACTTC.